The rows below give T cell receptor beta chains drawn from one sample of a study of OX40 agonist ivuxolimab in advanced cancers. TCRdb's table, derived via immunoSEQ multiplex PCR, lists solely in-frame clones and lacks some. This table has 50,000 to 80,000 clones, roughly 81% appearing once. This material consisted of CD4+ or CD8+ T cells sorted from blood, taken in a trial of the OX40 agonist ivuxolimab. These receptors all come from an adult with an advanced solid tumor such as melanoma, head and neck, liver or kidney cancer. The CDR3 runs from the conserved cysteine through the conserved F or W. The order of the fields is V gene, J gene, clone size, D gene, CDR3 protein, CDR3 DNA. The D gene is left open where the match is weak. Expanded clones are given a class, and other clones once, few, many or no size at all.

>TRBV6-5|TRBJ2-5|NA|NA
CASSPNAETQYF
TGTGCCAGCAGTCCCAACGCCGAGACCCAGTACTTC
>TRBV5-1|TRBJ2-1|NA|TRBD2
CASSLVRGGRNEQFF
TGCGCCAGCAGCTTGGTGCGGGGGGGCCGAAATGAGCAGTTCTTC
>TRBV19|TRBJ2-5|NA|NA
CASSITKGKEWRKETQYF
TGTGCCAGTAGTATCACTAAAGGGAAAGAATGGAGGAAAGAGACCCAGTACTTC
>TRBV7-8|TRBJ2-6|once|NA
CASSSHRASGANVLTF
TGTGCCAGCAGCTCCCACAGGGCTTCTGGGGCCAACGTCCTGACTTTC
>TRBV7-3|TRBJ2-5|NA|TRBD1
CASSLGQGQETQYF
TGTGCCAGCAGCCTAGGACAGGGGCAAGAGACCCAGTACTTC
>TRBV20-1|TRBJ2-5|NA|NA
CSASYLETQYF
TGCAGTGCTTCATACCTAGAGACCCAGTACTTC
>TRBV29-1|TRBJ1-1|NA|TRBD1
CSGRQGFQRGEAFF
TGCAGCGGCCGACAGGGTTTCCAGAGAGGCGAAGCTTTCTTT
>TRBV7-2|TRBJ2-3|NA|TRBD2
CASSLLAGGSDTQYF
TGTGCCAGCAGCTTGCTAGCGGGGGGGTCAGATACGCAGTATTTT
>TRBV2|TRBJ2-7|NA|NA
CASSRQRSSYEQYF
TGTGCCAGCAGCCGACAGCGGAGCTCCTACGAGCAGTACTTC
>TRBV27|TRBJ2-5|NA|NA
CASSPSPGQETQYF
TGTGCCAGCAGTCCCTCGCCGGGCCAAGAGACCCAGTACTTC
>TRBV5-1|TRBJ2-1|NA|NA
CASSTGGASYNEQFF
TGCGCCAGCAGCACCGGCGGGGCTAGTTACAATGAGCAGTTCTTC
>TRBV7-8|TRBJ2-7|NA|TRBD2
CASSPTPLPLAGAYEQYF
TGTGCCAGCAGCCCCACCCCCCTCCCGTTAGCGGGTGCCTACGAGCAGTACTTC
>TRBV28|TRBJ2-5|NA|TRBD1
CASSLRDRMGETQYF
TGTGCCAGCAGTCTCCGGGACAGGATGGGAGAGACCCAGTACTTC
>TRBV20-1|TRBJ1-2|NA|NA
CSPRRGNGYTF
TGCAGTCCCCGGAGAGGAAATGGCTACACCTTC
>TRBV5-1|TRBJ2-7|NA|TRBD2
CASSLYGTSSDEQYF
TGCGCCAGCAGCTTGTACGGGACTAGCAGTGACGAGCAGTACTTC
>TRBV7-2|TRBJ2-7|NA|NA
CASSLARGATYEQYF
TGTGCCAGCAGCTTAGCAAGGGGGGCTACCTACGAGCAGTACTTC
>TRBV5-1|TRBJ2-3|NA|NA
CASSLNPVRSTDTQYF
TGCGCCAGCAGCTTGAATCCGGTTAGGAGTACAGATACGCAGTATTTT
>TRBV5-6|TRBJ1-1|once|NA
CASSLVQGAYTEAFF
TGTGCCAGCAGCTTGGTTCAGGGTGCCTACACTGAAGCTTTCTTT
>TRBV6-1|TRBJ2-1|NA|NA
CASSQAWQQFF
TGTGCCAGCAGCCAAGCGTGGCAGCAGTTCTTC
>TRBV2|TRBJ1-6|NA|TRBD1
CASRGQGDSPLHF
TGTGCCAGCAGGGGACAGGGTGATTCACCCCTCCACTTT
>TRBV6-5|TRBJ2-2|NA|NA
CASSYGVGNTGELFF
TGTGCCAGCAGTTACGGGGTGGGGAACACCGGGGAGCTGTTTTTT
>TRBV19|TRBJ1-5|NA|TRBD1
CASSIQGGQPQHF
TGTGCCAGTAGTATTCAGGGGGGGCAGCCCCAGCATTTT
>TRBV5-6|TRBJ1-2|once|NA
CASSLGPEYGYTF
TGTGCCAGCAGCTTGGGCCCGGAGTATGGCTACACCTTC
>TRBV10-1|TRBJ2-1|NA|NA
CAAGTGVNEQFF
TGCGCCGCGGGGACGGGGGTCAATGAGCAGTTCTTC
>TRBV2|TRBJ1-5|NA|NA
CASSPSGNQPQHF
TGTGCCAGCAGCCCGAGTGGCAATCAGCCCCAGCATTTT
>TRBV10-3|TRBJ2-3|NA|TRBD1
CAISFDRGQADTQYF
TGTGCCATCAGTTTCGACAGGGGGCAGGCGGATACGCAGTATTTT
>TRBV7-2|TRBJ2-5|NA|NA
CASSSLGGGGFQETQYF
TGTGCCAGCAGCTCCCTGGGTGGCGGGGGCTTTCAAGAGACCCAGTACTTC
>TRBV6-1|TRBJ2-3|NA|NA
CASSDPGVDTQYF
TGTGCCAGCAGTGACCCAGGGGTAGATACGCAGTATTTT
>TRBV5-4|TRBJ2-5|NA|NA
CASHGQQETQYF
TGTGCCAGCCATGGACAGCAAGAGACCCAGTACTTC
>TRBV11-2|TRBJ1-2|NA|NA
CASSLFSTENYGYTF
TGTGCCAGCAGCTTATTTTCCACCGAAAACTATGGCTACACCTTC
>TRBV7-2|TRBJ2-2|NA|TRBD2
CASSSRTSGRAYTGELFF
TGTGCCAGCAGCTCCAGGACTAGCGGGAGGGCCTACACCGGGGAGCTGTTTTTT
>TRBV30|TRBJ1-3|NA|TRBD1
CAWSWTGGGNTIYF
TGTGCCTGGAGTTGGACAGGGGGCGGAAACACCATATATTTT
>TRBV19|TRBJ1-3|NA|TRBD1
CASSMTGYAGNTIYF
TGTGCCAGTAGTATGACAGGGTATGCTGGAAACACCATATATTTT
>TRBV19|TRBJ1-5|NA|NA
CASSISKAPSNQPQHF
TGTGCCAGTAGTATAAGTAAGGCCCCAAGTAATCAGCCCCAGCATTTT
>TRBV5-1|TRBJ1-2|NA|TRBD1
CASSPGGSYYGYTF
TGCGCCAGCAGCCCAGGGGGCAGCTACTATGGCTACACCTTC
>TRBV19|TRBJ2-1|once|NA
CASSGPYNEQFF
TGTGCCAGTAGTGGACCCTACAATGAGCAGTTCTTC
>TRBV7-2|TRBJ2-1|NA|TRBD1
CASRTDRGTYNEQFF
TGTGCCAGCAGAACTGACAGGGGGACCTACAATGAGCAGTTCTTC
>TRBV30|TRBJ1-1|NA|NA
CAWSVPWNTEAFF
TGTGCCTGGAGTGTACCATGGAACACTGAAGCTTTCTTT
>TRBV18|TRBJ2-7|NA|NA
CASSPASYEQYF
TGTGCCAGCTCACCGGCTTCCTACGAGCAGTACTTC
>TRBV7-2|TRBJ1-4|NA|NA
CASSLSPRGLGEKLFF
TGTGCCAGCAGCTTAAGTCCGCGGGGGCTGGGGGAAAAACTGTTTTTT
>TRBV30|TRBJ1-2|NA|NA
CARNGAHYGYTF
TGTGCCAGGAACGGTGCGCACTATGGCTACACCTTC
>TRBV25-1|TRBJ1-2|NA|NA
CASSESGTVYGYGYTF
TGTGCCAGCAGTGAATCTGGAACGGTCTACGGTTATGGCTACACCTTC
>TRBV10-3|TRBJ2-7|NA|TRBD2
CAIRKISGRDEQYF
TGTGCCATCAGGAAAATTAGCGGGAGAGACGAGCAGTACTTC
>TRBV30|TRBJ2-1|NA|NA
CAWSSRQGANEQFF
TGTGCCTGGTCCTCCAGGCAAGGGGCAAATGAGCAGTTCTTC
>TRBV7-8|TRBJ2-6|NA|NA
CASSPGSAGANVLTF
TGTGCCAGCAGCCCCGGCAGCGCTGGGGCCAACGTCCTGACTTTC
>TRBV27|TRBJ2-5|NA|NA
CASSLSTGVQETQYF
TGTGCCAGCAGTTTATCGACGGGGGTCCAAGAGACCCAGTACTTC
>TRBV5-1|TRBJ2-3|NA|TRBD2
CASSVGTSGGMVDTQYF
TGCGCCAGCAGCGTCGGGACTAGCGGGGGGATGGTAGATACGCAGTATTTT
>TRBV6-1|TRBJ2-5|NA|NA
CASRGDRSRATQYF
TGTGCCAGCAGGGGCGATCGCAGTCGGGCGACCCAGTACTTC
>TRBV14|TRBJ2-7|NA|TRBD1
CASSSTDRVRDEQYF
TGTGCCAGCAGCTCCACTGACAGGGTAAGGGACGAGCAGTACTTC
>TRBV5-1|TRBJ2-7|NA|TRBD1
CASSLGQGGTYEQYF
TGCGCCAGCAGCTTGGGACAGGGGGGGACCTACGAGCAGTACTTC
>TRBV5-8|TRBJ2-5|NA|NA
CASSAHRGADTQYF
TGTGCCAGCAGCGCGCACCGGGGCGCGGACACCCAGTACTTC
>TRBV7-8|TRBJ1-5|NA|TRBD1
CASRIGPGTGNQPQHF
TGTGCCAGCAGAATAGGCCCCGGGACAGGGAATCAGCCCCAGCATTTT
>TRBV28|TRBJ2-3|NA|TRBD1
CASSFGTGGTDTQYF
TGTGCCAGCAGTTTCGGGACAGGGGGTACAGATACGCAGTATTTT
>TRBV6-1|TRBJ1-2|NA|TRBD1
CASSETGLGYTF
TGTGCCAGCAGTGAGACAGGGCTTGGCTACACCTTC
>TRBV7-9|TRBJ2-7|few|NA
CASSPRGESSYEQYF
TGTGCCAGCAGCCCCAGGGGGGAATCCTCCTACGAGCAGTACTTC
>TRBV5-1|TRBJ2-6|few|TRBD2
CASSPGTSGRSGANVLTF
TGCGCCAGCAGCCCAGGGACTAGCGGACGCTCTGGGGCCAACGTCCTGACTTTC
>TRBV19|TRBJ1-1|NA|NA
CASSSLGSLNTEAFF
TGTGCCAGTAGTAGTCTCGGCAGTTTGAACACTGAAGCTTTCTTT
>TRBV6-5|TRBJ2-5|NA|NA
CASSYSTLRETQYF
TGTGCCAGCAGTTACTCTACTTTGCGGGAGACCCAGTACTTC
>TRBV7-8|TRBJ2-7|NA|TRBD1
CASSHRDRGYEQYF
TGTGCCAGCAGCCACCGGGACAGGGGCTACGAGCAGTACTTC
>TRBV7-9|TRBJ1-1|NA|NA
CASSSRGGIEAFF
TGTGCCAGCAGCTCTAGGGGGGGGATTGAAGCTTTCTTT